Below are 25 T cell receptor beta chains sequenced from a single sample in a study of blood T cell repertoires in COVID-19. The table came from immunoSEQ multiplex PCR; TCRdb's copy has only in-frame clones and leaves some out. The profile shows 450,000 or so clones, roughly 90% of them singletons. Sequences were obtained from peripheral blood. The receptors stem from a woman in her 40s with COVID-19, enrolled during active disease.

To note about this clone: An end of the junction differs from the germline gene, which may be a read error. This sequence joins TRBV29-1 and TRBJ1-2; the match to TRBD1 covers 9 bases. The CDR3 loop spans 12 amino acids. Per the germline V gene, CDR1 is SQVTM and CDR2 is ANQGSEA. The CDR3 loop reads CSVEGQGHGYTF. CDR3 nucleotides: TGCAGCGTCGAAGGACAGGGGCATGGCTACACCTTC.

V gene TRBV5-7 combines with J gene TRBJ1-1, with 9 bases lining up with TRBD1. TRBV5-7 is filed as an ORF, its function uncertain. Trimming removed 5 bases from V and 2 bases from J; junction bases left unmatched: 13. The CDR3 length is 17 residues. The CDR3 loop reads CASSFRDRATYNTEAFF. CDR3 DNA: TGTGCCAGCAGTTTCCGGGACAGGGCAACCTATAACACTGAAGCTTTCTTT.

The V and J genes are TRBV7-8 and TRBJ2-7, with D hard to call. Germline V gives CDR1 SGHVS, CDR2 FQNEAQ. The V gene lost 4 bases and the J gene lost 0 bases, with 16 bases spanning the gap. This CDR3 contains 16 residues. Written as DNA, the CDR3 is TGTGCCAGCAGCTCTGGGCATACCGATAGCTCCTACGAGCAGTACTTC. This gives the protein CASSSGHTDSSYEQYF.

The CDR3 nucleotides are TGTGCCAGCAGTAAAAGACAGGAAAAACTGTTTTTT. It codes for CASSKRQEKLFF. The genes are TRBV28 and TRBJ1-4; perhaps TRBD1 as D (5 bases). The length of the CDR3 is 12 residues. V shed 5 bases and J shed 8 bases, with 9 bases lying between them. Germline values: CDR1 MDHEN, CDR2 SYDVKM.

The chain recombines TRBV7-9 with TRBJ1-2; D gene unclear. The CDR3 has 14 amino acids. The V gene's germline CDR1 is SEHNR and CDR2 FQNEAQ (reference sequence). With 1 base removed from V and 8 bases from J, the gap between germline ends came to 14 bases. As DNA, the CDR3 is TGTGCCAGCAGCTTAGGTAGCCAACTACGAGGCTACACCTTC. It is translated as CASSLGSQLRGYTF.

The V call is TRBV5-1, the J call TRBJ2-2, with 7 bases matching TRBD2. The V gene's germline CDR1 is SGHRS and CDR2 YFSETQ. The CDR3 is made up of 15 amino acids. Germline trimming cut 0 bases from V and 3 bases from J; bases unmatched to any gene: 2. The CDR3 nucleotides are TGCGCCAGCAGCTTGGCCCTAGCGGACACCGGGGAGCTGTTTTTT. Residues: CASSLALADTGELFF.

The chain carries TRBV5-1 and TRBJ2-2; D unclear. This CDR3 contains 12 residues. The V gene lost 4 bases and the J gene lost 7 bases, with 8 bases spanning the gap. CDR1 is SGHRS, CDR2 YFSETQ, per germline. Here the CDR3 reads CASSPSVGELFF. Here the CDR3 DNA reads TGCGCCAGCAGCCCCTCCGTCGGGGAGCTGTTTTTT.

The rearrangement uses TRBV27 and TRBJ2-7; TRBD1 agrees at 9 bases. J lost 3 bases, V lost 5 bases, and 14 bases had no gene match. CDR3 length: 17 amino acids. Germline loops: CDR1 MNHEY, CDR2 SMNVEV (reference sequence). In DNA form, the CDR3 reads TGTGCCAGCAGTCTGAGTCCGCCCGGGACAGGGCACTACGAGCAGTACTTC. Residues: CASSLSPPGTGHYEQYF.

V and J are TRBV4-3 and TRBJ1-2, with 7 bases matching TRBD1. Looked up from germline, CDR1 is LGHNA and CDR2 is YSLEER. CDR3 length equals 14 residues. Germline trimming cut 0 bases from V and 8 bases from J; bases unmatched to any gene: 6. The DNA of the CDR3 is TGCGCCAGCAGCCAAGAGCCCGACAGGGACGGCTACACCTTC. Translating it yields CASSQEPDRDGYTF.

The gene calls are TRBV12-3 or TRBV12-4 and TRBJ1-2, with a weak D call TRBD1 (5 bases). The CDR3 loop spans 13 amino acids. Trimming took 3 bases from V and 7 from J, leaving 12 bases between them. The CDR3 bases are TGTGCCAGCAGTTTTCAACACGGGGGTGGCTACACCTTC. Amino acid sequence: CASSFQHGGGYTF.

The V gene is TRBV19, the J gene TRBJ2-3; TRBD1 might be the D (6 bases). This CDR3 has 16 residues. Germline assignment: CDR1 LNHDA and CDR2 SQIVND (reference sequence). Trimming removed 9 bases from V and 4 bases from J, with 23 bases in between. In DNA, the CDR3 is TGTGCCAGCCACCCTACCACGAGGGGGTTTCCAGATACGCAGTATTTT. Translated, it gives CASHPTTRGFPDTQYF.

The V call is TRBV11-2, the J call TRBJ2-7; 10 bases align to TRBD1. Germline CDR1 SGHAT, CDR2 FQNNGV. Trimming at V came to 6 bases and at J to 3 bases, leaving 8 bases not matched to a gene. This CDR3 comprises 15 residues. In DNA, the CDR3 is TGTGCCAGCAGGCGACCGGGACAGGGGAACTACGAGCAGTACTTC. The encoded protein is CASRRPGQGNYEQYF.

The chain is built from TRBV2 and TRBJ2-7, with 7 bases identical to TRBD2. Losses at the gene ends were 7 bases for V and 0 bases for J; bases not matched to a gene: 3. This CDR3 is 13 amino acids long. Per germline, CDR1 SNHLY and CDR2 FYNNEI. CDR3 sequence: CASMGGSSYEQYF. CDR3 in DNA: TGTGCCAGCATGGGGGGGAGCTCCTACGAGCAGTACTTC.

The V and J genes are TRBV2 and TRBJ2-7, with no clear D. V was clipped by 2 bases and J by 5 bases, with 16 bases between them. This CDR3 is built from 15 residues. CDR1 and CDR2 (germline): SNHLY, FYNNEI. As DNA, the CDR3 is TGTGCCAGCAGTGAAACATCAGTGGGCCGCCACGAGCAGTACTTC. This encodes CASSETSVGRHEQYF. Using reference TRBV2 and TRBJ2-7 for the parts outside the CDR3, the full variable domain is EPEVTQTPSHQVTQMGQEVILRCVPISNHLYFYWYRQILGQKVEFLVSFYNNEISEKSEIFDDQFSVERPDGSNFTLKIRSTKLEDSAMYFCASSETSVGRHEQYFGPGTRLTVT.

This chain joins TRBV5-6 and TRBJ1-2; 7 nucleotides agree with TRBD1. With 0 bases clipped from V and 4 bases from J, the junction kept 9 bases outside the gene matches. Looked up from germline, CDR1 is SGHDT and CDR2 is YYEEEE. The CDR3 is 16 amino acids. CDR3 in DNA: TGTGCCAGCAGCTTGGGGGACAGAGGGGGCGGCTATGGCTACACCTTC. Translation: CASSLGDRGGGYGYTF.

The chain has TRBV5-1 and TRBJ2-5; 9 bases align to TRBD1. The CDR3 covers 14 residues. J was trimmed by 5 bases and V by 5 bases; bases with no gene match: 7. CDR1 SGHRS and CDR2 YFSETQ come from the germline V gene. The chain's CDR3 is CASRPTGGAETQYF. The CDR3 nucleotides read TGCGCCAGCAGACCAACAGGGGGCGCCGAGACCCAGTACTTC.

Only a few counts were recorded for this clone. The gene calls are TRBV7-9 and TRBJ2-7; 9 positions match TRBD1. The V gene end was trimmed by 5 bases and the J gene end by 11 bases; junction bases not matched to a gene: 10. Germline V CDR1 and CDR2: SEHNR, FQNEAQ (reference sequence). This CDR3 region has 13 residues. The DNA of the CDR3 is TGTGCCAGCAGCATCCGGGACAGGGATTTGAAGTACTTC. Its protein is CASSIRDRDLKYF.

This clone was picked up one time. The rearrangement uses TRBV7-2 and TRBJ2-1, with D possibly being TRBD1 (6 bases). This CDR3 is 15 amino acids long. From germline, CDR1 is SGHTA and CDR2 FQGNSA. Between the trimmed V and J ends, which lost 5 bases and 3 bases, there was a span of 14 bases. This chain's CDR3 is CASSAGTIGYNEQFF. In DNA, the CDR3 is TGTGCCAGCAGCGCCGGGACAATAGGCTACAATGAGCAGTTCTTC.

Comment on this clone: This specimen includes other DNA sequences encoding the same CDR3. This rearrangement joins TRBV18 to TRBJ1-5; 8 bases fit TRBD1. Germline V gene lookup returns CDR1 KGHSH and CDR2 LQKENI. V shed 2 bases and J 1 base; nucleotides not matched to a gene: 4. CDR3 size: 16 residues. The CDR3 nucleotides are TGTGCCAGCTCACCAGGACAGGGCGGGAGCAATCAGCCCCAGCATTTT. Translating gives CASSPGQGGSNQPQHF.

This clone was recorded once. The CDR3: CASSGVGGNSPLHF. DNA of the CDR3: TGTGCCAGCAGTGGCGTAGGCGGGAATTCACCCCTCCACTTT. The V gene is TRBV25-1, the J gene TRBJ1-6, with no clear D. In germline, CDR1 is MGHDK, CDR2 SYGVNS. Trimming left V 4 bases short and J 7 bases short, with 11 bases between. The CDR3 loop spans 14 amino acids. Supplemented by reference TRBV25-1 and TRBJ1-6, the full variable domain reads EADIYQTPRYLVIGTGKKITLECSQTMGHDKMYWYQQDPGMELHLIHYSYGVNSTEKGDLSSESTVSRIRTEHFPLTLESARPSHTSQYLCASSGVGGNSPLHFGNGTRLTVT.

The rearrangement uses TRBV9 and TRBJ2-1; 15 nucleotides align to TRBD2. The germline V gene encodes CDR1 SGDLS and CDR2 YYNGEE. V dropped 3 bases and J dropped 0; count of bases not matched to a gene: 7. The length of the CDR3 is 19 residues. The CDR3 bases are TGTGCCAGCAGCGAGGGACTAGCGGGGGGAGCGAGCTCCTACAATGAGCAGTTCTTC. Its translation: CASSEGLAGGASSYNEQFF.

This clone came up once. One junction end does not reproduce the germline sequence, and a read error may be involved. The CDR3 region is CASSLDSGGAWVF. As DNA, the CDR3 is TGTGCCAGCAGTTTAGATAGCGGGGGGGCCTGGGTCTTC. The chain joins TRBV28 to TRBJ2-1, with 11 nucleotides matching TRBD2. The CDR3 runs 13 residues. The germline V gene has CDR1 MDHEN and CDR2 SYDVKM.

This chain uses TRBV7-8 with TRBJ2-7; 7 positions match TRBD1. Trimming cost V 5 bases and J 7 bases; bases outside gene matches: 5. Looked up from germline, CDR1 is SGHVS and CDR2 is FQNEAQ. CDR3 size: 12 residues. The CDR3 bases are TGTGCCAGCAGCCCAACAGGGGATGAGCAGTACTTC. Translating it yields CASSPTGDEQYF.

The CDR3 loop is CASSGDREGAEAFF. CDR3 DNA: TGTGCCAGTAGTGGGGACAGGGAAGGGGCTGAAGCTTTCTTT. The chain recombines TRBV19 with TRBJ1-1, with 9 bases that match TRBD1. The junction had 7 bases not matched to a gene; V was cut back by 5 bases and J by 6 bases. Germline V gene lookup returns CDR1 LNHDA and CDR2 SQIVND (reference sequence). The CDR3 spans 14 residues. Full variable domain (missing parts from reference TRBV19 and TRBJ1-1): DGGITQSPKYLFRKEGQNVTLSCEQNLNHDAMYWYRQDPGQGLRLIYYSQIVNDFQKGDIAEGYSVSREKKESFPLTVTSAQKNPTAFYLCASSGDREGAEAFFGQGTRLTVV.

This chain uses TRBV11-2 with TRBJ1-4, with 10 bases that match TRBD1. Trimming removed 1 base from V and 7 bases from J; junction bases left unmatched: 3. Germline loops: CDR1 SGHAT, CDR2 FQNNGV. The CDR3 runs to 15 residues. The CDR3 DNA is TGTGCCAGCAGCTTAGTGACAGGGGGCAGTGAAAAACTGTTTTTT. Protein: CASSLVTGGSEKLFF.